Below, 21 T cell receptor beta chains from the same sample are listed, as sequenced in a study of cytomegalovirus exposure and HLA in healthy donors. The PCR contained 60 Vbeta and 13 Jbeta primers. The table came from immunoSEQ multiplex PCR; TCRdb's copy has only in-frame clones and leaves some out. This sample yields 90,000 to 120,000 clones, of which around 76% are seen a single time; roughly 2.3% belongs to the top ten. The sample comprised PBMCs. Receptors originate from a man between 18 and 35 years old in good health and CMV-seronegative.

About this clone: Mismatch with germline at one junction end may stem from a read error. V gene TRBV5-5 combines with J gene TRBJ2-5; 7 bases map to TRBD1. The CDR3 has 13 residues. CDR1 is SGHKS and CDR2 is YYEKEE in the germline V gene (reference sequence). For the CDR3, the DNA is TGTGCCAGCAGCTCCCCAGGGGGAGAGGCCCAGTACTTC. Translating gives CASSSPGGEAQYF.

V gene TRBV6-5 combines with J gene TRBJ1-2, with D unresolved. Germline values: CDR1 MNHEY, CDR2 SVGAGI. The CDR3 covers 14 residues. With 0 bases removed from V and 7 bases from J, the gap between germline ends came to 12 bases. The CDR3 coding sequence is TGTGCCAGCAGTTACTCACCGGGATCGAGTGGCTACACCTTC. Translation gives CASSYSPGSSGYTF.

J is TRBJ2-3 and V is TRBV27, with D hard to call. Trimming cost V 6 bases and J 0 bases, with 16 bases left between them. Germline CDR1 and CDR2: MNHEY and SMNVEV (reference sequence). The CDR3 totals 16 residues. The CDR3 here is CASRPLLVMSTDTQYF. CDR3 sequence (DNA): TGTGCCAGCAGACCTCTGCTAGTTATGAGCACAGATACGCAGTATTTT.

The gene calls are TRBV5-1 and TRBJ1-1; no firm D call. The V gene's germline CDR1 is SGHRS and CDR2 YFSETQ. The CDR3 covers 16 residues. The V gene lost 0 bases and the J gene lost 3 bases, with 15 bases spanning the gap. This CDR3 is CASSLAVWGEDTEAFF. The CDR3 region has the DNA TGCGCCAGCAGCTTGGCGGTTTGGGGAGAGGACACTGAAGCTTTCTTT.

In DNA, the CDR3 is TGCGCCAGCAGGCCAGGTAGCGGGGGGGCCGCGGATACGCAGTATTTT. It yields the protein CASRPGSGGAADTQYF. The chain couples TRBV5-1 to TRBJ2-3; TRBD2 agrees at 11 bases. Unmatched junction bases numbered 11, after V lost 5 bases and J lost 6 bases. Per the germline V gene, CDR1 is SGHRS and CDR2 is YFSETQ. The CDR3 runs 16 residues.

This clone appeared a few times. This chain uses TRBV6-5 with TRBJ2-7, with D possibly TRBD2 on 6 matching bases. V lost 6 bases, J lost 6 bases, and 18 bases lay in between. The CDR3 length is 14 residues. CDR1 and CDR2 (germline): MNHEY, SVGAGI. The chain's CDR3 is CASSPNGPRGEQYF. For the CDR3, the DNA is TGTGCCAGCAGCCCAAACGGGCCGCGGGGCGAGCAGTACTTC.

J is TRBJ1-1 and V is TRBV6-5; 8 nucleotides agree with TRBD1. V was clipped by 5 bases and J by 5 bases; unmatched bases: 7. CDR1 and CDR2 from the germline V gene are MNHEY and SVGAGI. The length of the CDR3 is 14 residues. CDR3 loop: CASSGQDRETEAFF. The CDR3 DNA follows: TGTGCCAGCAGTGGACAGGACAGGGAGACTGAAGCTTTCTTT.

The chain recombines TRBV23-1 with TRBJ1-2, with D hard to call. TRBV23-1 is flagged as an ORF with uncertain function. Trimming removed 1 base from V and 6 bases from J, with 12 bases in between. CDR3 length: 14 amino acids. CDR3 amino acids: CASSQYFPADGYTF. The DNA of the CDR3 is TGCGCCAGCAGTCAATACTTCCCTGCGGATGGCTACACCTTC.

The V call is TRBV28, the J call TRBJ2-7; D is unclear. The germline V and J ends were trimmed by 5 bases and 7 bases, with 18 bases remaining between them. The CDR3 totals 14 residues. Germline CDR1 is MDHEN and CDR2 is SYDVKM. The CDR3 reads CASSPPTFIGEQYF. CDR3 nucleotide sequence: TGTGCCAGCAGTCCACCGACCTTTATCGGGGAGCAGTACTTC.

The chain is built from TRBV9 and TRBJ1-2; the match to TRBD1 covers 7 bases. Germline lookup yields CDR1 SGDLS and CDR2 YYNGEE. This CDR3 comprises 15 residues. Unmatched junction bases numbered 5, after V lost 0 bases and J lost 3 bases. CDR3 nucleotide sequence: TGTGCCAGCAGCGTAGTCGACAGGGCGGACTATGGCTACACCTTC. Translation gives CASSVVDRADYGYTF. Full variable domain (outside the CDR3, taken from reference TRBV9 and TRBJ1-2): DSGVTQTPKHLITATGQRVTLRCSPRSGDLSVYWYQQSLDQGLQFLIQYYNGEERAKGNILERFSAQQFPDLHSELNLSSLELGDSALYFCASSVVDRADYGYTFGSGTRLTVV.

V gene TRBV5-1 combines with J gene TRBJ2-3; 11 positions match TRBD2. CDR1 and CDR2 from the germline V gene are SGHRS and YFSETQ. The CDR3 runs to 16 residues. The V gene end was trimmed by 3 bases and the J gene end by 3 bases; junction bases not matched to a gene: 6. The CDR3 nucleotides read TGCGCCAGCAGCTCCTTAGCGGGGGGGCCTACAGATACGCAGTATTTT. It codes for CASSSLAGGPTDTQYF. The variable domain in full, completed from reference TRBV5-1 and TRBJ2-3, reads KAGVTQTPRYLIKTRGQQVTLSCSPISGHRSVSWYQQTPGQGLQFLFEYFSETQRNKGNFPGRFSGRQFSNSRSEMNVSTLELGDSALYLCASSSLAGGPTDTQYFGPGTRLTVL.

This clone turned up a few times. V and J are TRBV7-8 and TRBJ2-3, with TRBD1 as a possible D gene (6 bases). V was pared by 5 bases and J by 11 bases, with 17 bases between. The germline V gene encodes CDR1 SGHVS and CDR2 FQNEAQ. There are 13 residues in the CDR3. The CDR3 region has the DNA TGTGCCAGCAGCCAAGACAGGACCAGTCTGCAGTATTTT. It specifies CASSQDRTSLQYF.

The V call is TRBV27, the J call TRBJ2-5; TRBD2 matches 8 bases. Germline V gene sequence: CDR1 MNHEY, CDR2 SMNVEV (reference sequence). The ends lost 3 bases at V and 5 bases at J; junction bases unmatched: 5. This CDR3 region has 14 residues. CDR3 loop: CASSFGGGRETQYF. The CDR3 DNA reads TGTGCCAGCAGTTTCGGGGGGGGGCGGGAGACCCAGTACTTC.

The chain combines TRBV6-5 with TRBJ2-7; the D gene is possibly TRBD2 (5 bases). Trimming took 6 bases from V and 0 from J, leaving 12 bases between them. This CDR3 has 14 amino acids. Looked up from germline, CDR1 is MNHEY and CDR2 is SVGAGI. CDR3 coding DNA: TGTGCCAGCAGAACCGACGGGAACTCCTACGAGCAGTACTTC. It yields the protein CASRTDGNSYEQYF.

The table lists this clone with a few counts. The chain couples TRBV19 to TRBJ1-5; TRBD1 aligns across 10 bases. Germline V gene data show CDR1 as LNHDA and CDR2 as SQIVND (reference sequence). V dropped 6 bases and J dropped 5; count of bases not matched to a gene: 10. CDR3 length: 16 amino acids. The CDR3 coding sequence is TGTGCCAGTAGAGACACACCGGGACAGGGGCATCAGCCCCAGCATTTT. Its protein product is CASRDTPGQGHQPQHF.

This clone was observed a single time. The junction departs from germline at one end; a sequencing error may be responsible. The chain has TRBV4-3 and TRBJ2-3; D remains unclear. This CDR3 contains 15 residues. In germline, CDR1 is LGHNA, CDR2 YSLEER. The CDR3 nucleotides are TGCGCCAGCAGACAAGAGGTGGCTAGCACAGATACGCAGTATTTT. Translating gives CASRQEVASTDTQYF.

This sequence joins TRBV4-3 and TRBJ1-2; D is possibly TRBD1 (6 bases). The germline V gene encodes CDR1 LGHNA and CDR2 YSLEER. The V and J ends lost 0 bases and 4 bases respectively, with 9 bases between them. There are 14 residues in the CDR3. DNA of the CDR3: TGCGCCAGCAGCCAAGATAGGGGGGGCTATGGCTACACCTTC. It encodes CASSQDRGGYGYTF.

The chain recombines TRBV11-1 with TRBJ2-3; 10 bases agree with TRBD2. The CDR3 is 15 amino acids. CDR1 is SGHAT and CDR2 is FQDESV in the germline V gene (reference sequence). V shed 2 bases and J 3 bases; nucleotides not matched to a gene: 2. CDR3 nucleotides: TGTGCCAGCAGCTTACTAGCGGGGGTTACAGATACGCAGTATTTT. This gives the protein CASSLLAGVTDTQYF.

This chain connects TRBV7-3 to TRBJ1-1; the match to TRBD1 covers 8 bases. Unmatched junction bases numbered 12, after V lost 5 bases and J lost 7 bases. The CDR3 sequence is 15 residues long. In germline, CDR1 is SGHTA, CDR2 FQGTGA. CDR3 sequence reads: CASSPTPDRVNEAFF. The DNA of the CDR3 is TGTGCCAGCAGCCCGACCCCGGACAGGGTTAATGAAGCTTTCTTT.

V usage is TRBV13 and J usage is TRBJ1-2; D is unclear. With 1 base removed from V and 8 bases from J, the gap between germline ends came to 11 bases. CDR1 and CDR2 from the germline V gene are PRHDT and FYEKMQ (reference sequence). The CDR3 length is 13 residues. The CDR3 nucleotides read TGTGCCAGCAGCTTAGCGGGGTTGCGGGGCTACACCTTC. Protein: CASSLAGLRGYTF.

CDR3 in amino acids: CASSSTSGGTYNEQFF. In DNA, the CDR3 is TGTGCCAGCAGCTCGACTAGCGGGGGGACATACAATGAGCAGTTCTTC. V gene TRBV7-6 combines with J gene TRBJ2-1; 13 nucleotides agree with TRBD2. The germline CDR1 and CDR2 sequences are SGHVS and FNYEAQ. The CDR3 runs 16 residues. V lost 4 bases and J lost 4; bases outside the gene matches: 4.